This is a list of T cell receptor beta chains from one sample in a study of early stage breast cancer tumors. TCRdb's table, derived via immunoSEQ multiplex PCR, lists solely in-frame clones and lacks some. The sample has over 40,000 clones; 78% are singletons. Sequenced input: blood. The origin of the receptors is a person in their 40s with breast cancer. CDR3s leave out the opening cysteine and the closing phenylalanine or tryptophan.

TRBV30	TRBJ2-1	AWSAAAHEQF
TRBV5-1	TRBJ2-1	ASSLVSGAYNEQF
TRBV5-1	TRBJ1-1	ASSLQGTEAF
TRBV29-1	TRBJ2-3	SARTDTQY
TRBV2	TRBJ1-5	ASSFRGNQPQH
TRBV2	TRBJ1-5	ASSGRSTNQPQH
TRBV11-2	TRBJ1-4	ASSLSSGLTNRKLF
TRBV9	TRBJ1-2	ASSVGGGGYT
TRBV9	TRBJ1-1	ASSVFDRGGTEAF
TRBV7-9	TRBJ2-7	ASSFGDRSYEQY
TRBV5-1	TRBJ2-2	ASSPRTSSNTGELF
TRBV7-9	TRBJ2-1	ASSLVDSYNEQF
TRBV23-1	TRBJ1-1	ASSQSPENTEAF
TRBV10-3	TRBJ2-3	AIGSRSTDTQY
TRBV19	TRBJ2-3	ASSIGLAGVGTQY
TRBV10-3	TRBJ2-3	AIRPSGATQY